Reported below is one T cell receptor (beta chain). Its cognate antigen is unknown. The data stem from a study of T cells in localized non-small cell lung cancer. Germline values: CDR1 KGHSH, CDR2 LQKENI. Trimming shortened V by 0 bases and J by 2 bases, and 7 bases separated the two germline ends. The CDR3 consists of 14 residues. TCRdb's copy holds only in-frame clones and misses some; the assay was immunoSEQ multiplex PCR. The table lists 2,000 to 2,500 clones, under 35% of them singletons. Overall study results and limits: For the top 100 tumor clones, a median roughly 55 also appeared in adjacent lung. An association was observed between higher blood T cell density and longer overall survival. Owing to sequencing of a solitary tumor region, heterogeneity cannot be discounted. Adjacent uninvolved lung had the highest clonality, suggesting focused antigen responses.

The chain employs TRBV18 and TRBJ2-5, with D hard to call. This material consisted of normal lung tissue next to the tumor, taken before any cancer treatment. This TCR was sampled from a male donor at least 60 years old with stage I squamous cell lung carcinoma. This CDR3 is CASSPPSKQETQYF. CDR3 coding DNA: TGTGCCAGCTCACCACCGAGTAAGCAAGAGACCCAGTACTTC. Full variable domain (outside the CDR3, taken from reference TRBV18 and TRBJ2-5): NAGVMQNPRHLVRRRGQEARLRCSPMKGHSHVYWYRQLPEEGLKFMVYLQKENIIDESGMPKERFSAEFPKEGPSILRIQQVVRGDSAAYFCASSPPSKQETQYFGPGTRLLVL.